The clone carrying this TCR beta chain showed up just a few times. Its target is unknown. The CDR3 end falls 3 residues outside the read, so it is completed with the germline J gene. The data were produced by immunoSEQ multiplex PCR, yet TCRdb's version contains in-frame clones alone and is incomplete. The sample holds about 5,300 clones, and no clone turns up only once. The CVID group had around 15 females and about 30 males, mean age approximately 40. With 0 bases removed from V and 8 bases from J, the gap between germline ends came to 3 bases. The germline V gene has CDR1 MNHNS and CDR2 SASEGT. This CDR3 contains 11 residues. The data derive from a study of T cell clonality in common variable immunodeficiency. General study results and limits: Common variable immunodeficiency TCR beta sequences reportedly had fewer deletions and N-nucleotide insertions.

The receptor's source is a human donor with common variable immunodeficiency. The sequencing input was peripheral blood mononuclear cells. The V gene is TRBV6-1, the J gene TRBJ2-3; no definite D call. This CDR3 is CASSEAGTQYF. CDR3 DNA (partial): TGTGCCAGCAGTGAAGCCGGTACG.